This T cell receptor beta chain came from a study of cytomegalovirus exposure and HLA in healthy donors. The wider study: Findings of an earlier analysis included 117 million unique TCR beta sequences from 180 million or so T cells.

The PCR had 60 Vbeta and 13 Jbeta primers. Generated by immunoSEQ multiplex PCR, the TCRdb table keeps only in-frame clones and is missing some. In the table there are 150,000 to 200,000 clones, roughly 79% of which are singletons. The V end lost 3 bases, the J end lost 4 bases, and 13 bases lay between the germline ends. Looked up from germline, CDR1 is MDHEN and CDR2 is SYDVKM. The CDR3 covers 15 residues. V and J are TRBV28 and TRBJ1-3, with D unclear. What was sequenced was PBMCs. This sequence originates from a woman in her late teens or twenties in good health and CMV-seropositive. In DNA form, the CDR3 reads TGTGCCAGCAGTTTTAACGAGGTAGCAGGAAACACCATATATTTT. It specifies CASSFNEVAGNTIYF.